This T cell receptor (beta chain) derives from a study of blood T cell repertoires in COVID-19. Study-wide background: The United States, Italy and Spain were the sources of the acute and convalescent COVID-19 samples.

Trimming took 6 bases from V and 0 from J, leaving 15 bases between them. Germline lookup yields CDR1 SGHTA and CDR2 FQGNSA. CDR3 length equals 15 residues. Original methodology: For nucleated cells, counts were estimated from reference gene primer amplification. The table came from immunoSEQ multiplex PCR; TCRdb's copy has only in-frame clones and leaves some out. D and trimming were read from the DNA, whereas the V and J calls and clone size are those reported in that table. The data hold 490,000 or so clones, with 88% observed a single time. Participants were placed into cohorts based on the clinical history they reported. For recovered donors of Cohort 3, there were two negative PCRs, clearance, or symptom resolution.

The chain uses TRBV7-2 and TRBJ2-7, with D possibly matching TRBD1 (5 bases). Sample: PBMCs or T cells enriched from blood (not recorded which). This clonotype originated in a middle-aged woman who had recovered from COVID-19. CDR3 in amino acids: CASRKQGIVSYEQYF. The CDR3 region has the DNA TGTGCCAGCAGGAAGCAGGGAATCGTCTCCTACGAGCAGTACTTC.